One and the same sample provided the 27 T cell receptor beta chains below, sequenced in a study of CD8 T cells in ankylosing spondylitis. TCRdb fed the 5' RACE reads into MiXCR, producing one record per CDR3 protein. The sample has 200,000 to 250,000 distinct CDR3 sequences; 8% to 11% are singletons. The sequenced material came from blood, either unsorted or a sorted T cell fraction (not recorded which). All receptors derive from a male donor with ankylosing spondylitis or in good health (not recorded which).

In its sample, this clonotype was seen many times. The rearrangement uses TRBV4-2 and TRBJ1-1, with D perhaps matching TRBD1 (6 bases). Germline values: CDR1 LGHNA, CDR2 YNFKEQ. V lost 0 bases and J 8 bases, leaving 10 bases between the germline ends. This CDR3 is built from 13 residues. In nucleotides, the CDR3 is TGTGCCAGCAGCCAAGATAGGGGGTCAGAAGCTTTCTTT. This translates into CASSQDRGSEAFF.

This clonotype showed up many times. V usage is TRBV12-3 or TRBV12-4 and J usage is TRBJ2-5, with a weak D call TRBD2 (6 bases). There are 12 residues in the CDR3. Trimming left V 6 bases short and J 4 bases short, with 9 bases between. CDR3 sequence: CASRPGLETQYF. The CDR3 DNA reads as TGTGCCAGCAGACCGGGACTAGAGACCCAGTACTTC.

J is TRBJ1-1 and V is TRBV7-2; D gene uncertain. The germline V gene has CDR1 SGHTA and CDR2 FQGNSA. This CDR3 region has 14 residues. Trimming removed 2 bases at V and 2 bases at J, with 9 bases between. The CDR3 reads CASSLMLSNTEAFF. The CDR3 coding sequence is TGTGCCAGCAGCTTAATGTTGTCAAACACTGAAGCTTTCTTT.

The chain recombines TRBV14 with TRBJ1-6; the D is unclear. The germline V gene encodes CDR1 SGHDN and CDR2 FVKESK. V was shortened by 0 bases and J by 4 bases, with 4 bases between the two germline ends. The CDR3 covers 14 residues. CDR3 residues: CASSQDLYNSPLHF. The CDR3 nucleotides read TGTGCCAGCAGCCAAGACCTATATAATTCACCCCTCCACTTT.

This clonotype has a handful of counts. The junction differs from germline at one of its ends, possibly a read error. The genes are TRBV7-7 and TRBJ1-5; D perhaps matches TRBD1 (6 bases). The CDR3 is made up of 13 amino acids. Germline V gives CDR1 SSHAT, CDR2 FNYEAQ (reference sequence). CDR3 loop: CASSLGQGRPQHF. DNA of the CDR3: TGTGCTAGCAGCCTGGGCCAGGGGCGGCCCCAGCATTTT. Using reference TRBV7-7 and TRBJ1-5 for the parts outside the CDR3, the full variable domain is GAGVSQSPRYKVTKRGQDVTLRCDPISSHATLYWYQQALGQGPEFLTYFNYEAQPDKSGLPSDRFSAERPEGSISTLTIQRTEQRDSAMYRCASSLGQGRPQHFGDGTRLSIL.

This clonotype was counted ten times or more. The rearrangement joins TRBV5-6 to TRBJ2-5; no definite D call. Trimming shortened V by 0 bases and J by 0 bases, and 12 bases separated the two germline ends. CDR1 and CDR2 (germline): SGHDT, YYEEEE. The CDR3 sequence is 16 residues long. CDR3 residues: CASSLEVRMYQETQYF. The CDR3 bases are TGTGCCAGCAGCTTGGAGGTCAGAATGTACCAAGAGACCCAGTACTTC.

This clonotype was picked up many times. The V gene is TRBV12-3 or TRBV12-4, the J gene TRBJ1-5; 7 positions match TRBD1. The trim removed 6 bases at V and 0 bases at J, leaving 8 bases unmatched. CDR3 size: 16 residues. CDR3 sequence reads: CASRPGTAYSNQPQHF. In DNA, the CDR3 is TGTGCCAGCAGGCCTGGGACAGCGTATAGCAATCAGCCCCAGCATTTT.

In its sample, this clonotype was seen many times. The V call is TRBV11-2, the J call TRBJ2-1; D may match TRBD1 or TRBD2 (6 bases each). CDR1 and CDR2 from the germline V gene are SGHAT and FQNNGV. The V end was cut by 3 bases, the J end by 9 bases, with 18 bases between. There are 15 residues in the CDR3. Written as DNA, the CDR3 is TGTGCCAGCAGCTTCGTTTCGTGGGGGGCTGGTGAGCAGTTCTTC. Amino acid sequence: CASSFVSWGAGEQFF.

The table lists this clonotype with many counts. The V gene is TRBV12-3 or TRBV12-4, the J gene TRBJ1-1; D is ambiguous. This CDR3 is built from 13 residues. Trimming took off 1 base at V and 1 base at J, with 4 bases between the two ends. CDR3 in DNA: TGTGCCAGCAGTTTAGGAAAGAACACTGAAGCTTTCTTT. This sequence encodes CASSLGKNTEAFF.

This clonotype was seen repeatedly, ten times or more. The V call is TRBV11-2, the J call TRBJ2-2, with 7 bases lining up with TRBD2. The germline V gene encodes CDR1 SGHAT and CDR2 FQNNGV. The CDR3 covers 15 residues. V shed 7 bases and J 1 base; nucleotides not matched to a gene: 6. The CDR3 spells CASNRGDGNTGELFF. In DNA, the CDR3 is TGTGCCAGCAACCGGGGGGACGGGAACACCGGGGAGCTGTTTTTT.

This clonotype was found many times. The chain employs TRBV10-3 and TRBJ2-2; D gene ambiguous. The V gene's germline CDR1 is ENHRY and CDR2 SYGVKD. The CDR3 has 15 amino acids. V gave up 3 bases and J gave up 2 bases, with 10 bases separating them. The CDR3 DNA follows: TGTGCCATCAGTGAAACACGCACCAACACCGGGGAGCTGTTTTTT. It yields the protein CAISETRTNTGELFF.

The chain couples TRBV5-6 to TRBJ1-1; no firm D call. In germline, CDR1 is SGHDT, CDR2 YYEEEE. The CDR3 consists of 15 residues. V dropped 4 bases and J dropped 1 base, with 14 bases sitting between them. The CDR3 reads CASSLNPGKNTEAFF. In nucleotides, the CDR3 is TGTGCCAGCAGCCTGAACCCGGGAAAGAACACTGAAGCTTTCTTT.

Ten or more counts support this clonotype. The chain has TRBV29-1 and TRBJ2-1; maybe TRBD2 (5 bases). The germline V gene has CDR1 SQVTM and CDR2 ANQGSEA. Deletions cut 7 bases from V and 7 bases from J, with 20 bases between. This CDR3 has 14 residues. The CDR3, as DNA: TGCAGCGGCCGGGATTTTAGTGTCCGGAATGAGCAGTTCTTC. It codes for CSGRDFSVRNEQFF.

In this sample, this clonotype turned up many times. The gene calls are TRBV20-1 and TRBJ2-1; 8 bases fit TRBD2. After removal of 5 bases from V and 7 bases from J, the junction contained 7 bases not matched to a gene. The germline V gene has CDR1 DFQATT and CDR2 SNEGSKA (reference sequence). The CDR3 runs 13 residues. For the CDR3, the DNA is TGCAGTGCTGACTCCGGGGGGGCGAATGAGCAGTTCTTC. Translation gives CSADSGGANEQFF.

This clonotype has a count of ten or more. This chain connects TRBV12-3 or TRBV12-4 to TRBJ2-3; 8 bases are a match to TRBD2. Unmatched junction bases numbered 14, after V lost 6 bases and J lost 3 bases. The CDR3 covers 17 residues. Written as DNA, the CDR3 is TGTGCCAGCAGACCCCCCCGGAGGAGCGGGGGTACAGATACGCAGTATTTT. Protein sequence: CASRPPRRSGGTDTQYF.

The V call is TRBV7-2, the J call TRBJ2-6; D gene uncertain. This CDR3 contains 15 residues. CDR1 and CDR2 (germline): SGHTA, FQGNSA. The V end lost 5 bases, the J end lost 0 bases, and 8 bases lay between the germline ends. CDR3 sequence: CASSRWSSGANVLTF. Written as DNA, the CDR3 is TGTGCCAGCAGCCGCTGGAGCTCTGGGGCCAACGTCCTGACTTTC.

The chain has TRBV5-1 and TRBJ1-2; the D is unclear. The CDR3 has 15 amino acids. Germline-derived CDR1 and CDR2 are SGHRS and YFSETQ. Trimming removed 0 bases from V and 7 bases from J, with 16 bases in between. The CDR3 region has the DNA TGCGCCAGCAGCTTGGATCAGGCCTCTTTTGGTGGCTACACCTTC. Translated: CASSLDQASFGGYTF.

This clonotype was counted only a few times. The chain has TRBV6-5 and TRBJ2-3; D uncertain. This CDR3 contains 16 residues. Per germline, CDR1 MNHEY and CDR2 SVGAGI. The germline V and J ends were trimmed by 0 bases and 2 bases, with 12 bases remaining between them. The chain's CDR3 is CASSYSRDSNTDTQYF. Written as DNA, the CDR3 is TGTGCCAGCAGTTACTCACGTGATTCCAACACAGATACGCAGTATTTT.

This clonotype was observed at least ten times. The V and J genes are TRBV5-1 and TRBJ2-2; D might be TRBD2 (5 bases). The CDR3 loop spans 13 amino acids. Trimming pared 5 bases from V and 7 bases from J, leaving 12 bases between. Germline CDR1 is SGHRS and CDR2 is YFSETQ. The CDR3: CASRPPAGGELFF. DNA for the CDR3: TGCGCCAGCAGACCCCCCGCGGGCGGGGAGCTGTTTTTT.

This clonotype has a count of ten or more. This rearrangement joins TRBV20-1 to TRBJ2-2; D unclear. V gave up 0 bases and J gave up 7 bases, with 9 bases separating them. Germline CDR1 is DFQATT and CDR2 is SNEGSKA (reference sequence). There are 13 residues in the CDR3. Written as DNA, the CDR3 is TGCAGTGCTAGAGATTCAGCTAGCGGGGAGCTGTTTTTT. Amino acids: CSARDSASGELFF.

This clonotype was seen only a few times. The rearrangement uses TRBV2 and TRBJ2-1, with 10 bases that match TRBD1. The CDR3 contains 15 residues. Germline-derived CDR1 and CDR2 are SNHLY and FYNNEI. V trimming: 4 bases; J trimming: 8 bases; junction bases outside the gene matches: 8. The CDR3 loop reads CASSVVTGGVDEQFF. The CDR3 nucleotides read TGTGCCAGCAGTGTAGTGACAGGGGGCGTAGATGAGCAGTTCTTC.

The gene calls are TRBV15 and TRBJ2-1, with TRBD2 identical over 9 bases. Germline V gene sequence: CDR1 LNHNV, CDR2 YYDKDF (reference sequence). The CDR3 covers 16 residues. The ends lost 3 bases at V and 4 bases at J; junction bases unmatched: 7. The CDR3 region has the DNA TGTGCCACCAGCAGGGGTTCTAGCGGGGTTTACAATGAGCAGTTCTTC. This encodes CATSRGSSGVYNEQFF.

The chain links TRBV20-1 to TRBJ2-1, with D perhaps matching TRBD2 (7 bases). CDR1 is DFQATT and CDR2 is SNEGSKA in the germline V gene (reference sequence). V shed 1 base and J shed 8 bases, with 21 bases lying between them. CDR3 length: 16 amino acids. CDR3 in amino acids: CSARAFERGAVDEQFF. For the CDR3, the DNA is TGCAGTGCTAGAGCTTTCGAACGGGGGGCAGTCGATGAGCAGTTCTTC.

This clonotype was observed at least ten times. The CDR3 DNA sequence: TGTGCCAGCAGCCTGAGGAGGGGCACTGAAGCTTTCTTT. It specifies CASSLRRGTEAFF. The chain has TRBV7-2 and TRBJ1-1, with TRBD1 as a possible D gene (5 bases). The V gene lost 5 bases and the J gene lost 4 bases, with 11 bases spanning the gap. Germline V gene sequence: CDR1 SGHTA, CDR2 FQGNSA. The CDR3 runs to 13 residues. The complete variable domain, with remaining parts taken from reference TRBV7-2 and TRBJ1-1, reads GAGVSQSPSNKVTEKGKDVELRCDPISGHTALYWYRQSLGQGLEFLIYFQGNSAPDKSGLPSDRFSAERTGGSVSTLTIQRTQQEDSAVYLCASSLRRGTEAFFGQGTRLTVV.

This clonotype has only a few counts. The chain is built from TRBV12-3 or TRBV12-4 and TRBJ2-7; 8 bases align to TRBD2. The J segment lost 5 bases and the V segment lost 0 bases, leaving 9 bases of the junction unmatched. The length of the CDR3 is 16 residues. CDR3 residues: CASSLAALAGVHEQYF. DNA of the CDR3: TGTGCCAGCAGTTTAGCGGCTCTAGCGGGCGTCCACGAGCAGTACTTC.

The V and J genes are TRBV20-1 and TRBJ2-7; 10 nucleotides agree with TRBD2. Looked up from germline, CDR1 is DFQATT and CDR2 is SNEGSKA (reference sequence). The CDR3 has 13 residues. V gave up 5 bases and J gave up 4 bases; unmatched junction bases: 5. The CDR3 region is CSAWASGGYEQYF. The CDR3 nucleotides read TGCAGTGCTTGGGCTAGCGGGGGTTACGAGCAGTACTTC.

This clonotype was seen many times. V is TRBV7-8 and J is TRBJ1-3; D is possibly TRBD1 (5 bases). Germline V CDR1 and CDR2: SGHVS, FQNEAQ. V lost 4 bases and J 0 bases, leaving 13 bases between the germline ends. The CDR3 is 16 amino acids. The CDR3 here is CASSSRQSSSGNTIYF. Here the CDR3 DNA reads TGTGCCAGCAGCTCCAGACAGTCTAGCTCTGGAAACACCATATATTTT. Based on the CDR3 plus reference TRBV7-8 and TRBJ1-3, the full variable domain is GAGVSQSPRYKVAKRGQDVALRCDPISGHVSLFWYQQALGQGPEFLTYFQNEAQLDKSGLPSDRFFAERPEGSVSTLKIQRTQQEDSAVYLCASSSRQSSSGNTIYFGEGSWLTVV.